The T cell receptor beta chain under discussion was sequenced for a study of CD8 T cells in ankylosing spondylitis. V gave up 6 bases and J gave up 7 bases, with 15 bases separating them. The CDR3 extends over 14 amino acids. Germline CDR1 KGHDR, CDR2 SFDVKD. This clonotype showed up just once. Its antigen remains unidentified. TCRdb analysed the 5' RACE reads with MiXCR anew, one entry per CDR3 protein. The sample consists of around 440,000 distinct CDR3 sequences, roughly 17% of them appearing once. Points from the study as a whole: Blood of patients with ankylosing spondylitis appeared to be characterized by a TCR beta motif of several highly homologous variants. Earlier reports found some motif variants in synovial fluid and blood in reactive arthritis.

Sequenced sample: blood, either unsorted or a sorted T cell fraction (not recorded which). The sequence derives from a male donor with ankylosing spondylitis. J is TRBJ1-5 and V is TRBV24-1; weak D call: TRBD1 (5 bases). CDR3 nucleotides: TGTGCCACCAGTCGGCGGCGGGGCATGCAGCCCCAGCATTTT. It translates to CATSRRRGMQPQHF.